Below are 28 T cell receptor beta chains sequenced from a single sample in a study of human T cells and chemical hapten exposure. Time point given: pre-sensitization, week 0. As for treatment: therapeutic diphenylcyclopropenone sensitization with weekly scalp DPC. TCRdb ran MiXCR on the RACE reads and lists one entry per CDR3 protein. This table has under 400,000 distinct CDR3 sequences, roughly 4.6% appearing once. The source material was whole blood, sampled in connection with sensitization to the hapten diphenylcyclopropenone (DPC). The receptors derive from a woman in her forties or fifties with alopecia areata. Some clones in this sample may be carry-over from other donors' samples.

This clonotype has ten or more counts. DNA for the CDR3: TGTGCCACCAGCAGAGATCTCGGCGGGGAGCTGTTTTTT. This gives the protein CATSRDLGGELFF. This rearrangement joins TRBV15 to TRBJ2-2; D ambiguous. In germline, CDR1 is LNHNV, CDR2 YYDKDF (reference sequence). V was shortened by 0 bases and J by 7 bases, with 6 bases between the two germline ends. The CDR3 length is 13 residues. Variable domain in full (rest from reference TRBV15 and TRBJ2-2): DAMVIQNPRYQVTQFGKPVTLSCSQTLNHNVMYWYQQKSSQAPKLLFHYYDKDFNNEADTPDNFQSRRPNTSFCFLDIRSPGLGDTAMYLCATSRDLGGELFFGEGSRLTVL.

This clonotype was counted many times. This chain connects TRBV24-1 to TRBJ1-5, with D perhaps matching TRBD1 (6 bases). The germline V gene has CDR1 KGHDR and CDR2 SFDVKD. The germline V and J ends were trimmed by 4 bases and 4 bases, with 7 bases remaining between them. The CDR3 loop spans 13 amino acids. The CDR3 here is CATSETGNQPQHF. Here the CDR3 DNA reads TGTGCCACCAGTGAAACAGGGAATCAGCCCCAGCATTTT.

The rearrangement uses TRBV20-1 and TRBJ1-2, with D uncertain. V lost 1 base to trimming and J lost 8 bases, with 5 bases between them. The CDR3 loop spans 10 amino acids. CDR1 is DFQATT and CDR2 is SNEGSKA in the germline V gene (reference sequence). The CDR3: CSARGRGYTF. CDR3 sequence (DNA): TGCAGTGCTAGAGGGCGAGGCTACACCTTC.

This clonotype was detected many times. The chain uses TRBV5-4 and TRBJ2-1, with TRBD2 identical over 7 bases. Trimming cost V 5 bases and J 1 base; bases outside gene matches: 9. Per the germline V gene, CDR1 is SGHNT and CDR2 is YYREEE (reference sequence). This CDR3 has 16 amino acids. The CDR3 spells CASSTSSGRSYNEQFF. In DNA, the CDR3 is TGTGCCAGCAGTACGAGTAGCGGGCGGTCCTACAATGAGCAGTTCTTC.

This clonotype has a handful of counts. This chain links TRBV20-1 with TRBJ2-7; 7 nucleotides line up with TRBD2. Germline-derived CDR1 and CDR2 are DFQATT and SNEGSKA (reference sequence). The CDR3 is 12 residues long. After removal of 4 bases from V and 3 bases from J, the junction contained 3 bases not matched to a gene. The CDR3 sequence: CSAIRGDYEQYF. In DNA form, the CDR3 reads TGCAGTGCTATACGGGGGGACTACGAGCAGTACTTC.

Ten or more counts support this clonotype. The chain combines TRBV5-1 with TRBJ1-5; D is ambiguous. Germline values: CDR1 SGHRS, CDR2 YFSETQ. This CDR3 has 15 residues. V lost 0 bases, J lost 5 bases, and 12 bases lay in between. CDR3 DNA sequence: TGCGCCAGCAGCTTGGGGTTAAGCGGGGATCAGCCCCAGCATTTT. Amino acid sequence: CASSLGLSGDQPQHF.

This clonotype was counted a few times. The V gene is TRBV6-5, the J gene TRBJ1-6, with 7 bases matching TRBD1. V shed 8 bases, J shed 7 bases, and the junction held 14 bases outside the gene matches. The CDR3 covers 16 residues. The germline gives CDR1 MNHEY, CDR2 SVGAGI. CDR3 DNA: TGTGCCAGCCGCAATCCGATGGGACAGCCAAATTCACCCCTCCACTTT. It encodes CASRNPMGQPNSPLHF.

This rearrangement joins TRBV18 to TRBJ1-5, with TRBD1 matching over 9 bases. Per the germline V gene, CDR1 is KGHSH and CDR2 is LQKENI. V shed 3 bases, J shed 6 bases, and the junction held 6 bases outside the gene matches. CDR3 length: 15 amino acids. CDR3 protein: CASSPNRDRAQPQHF. The CDR3 DNA follows: TGTGCCAGCTCACCCAACCGGGACAGGGCTCAGCCCCAGCATTTT.

The chain couples TRBV6-5 to TRBJ1-6; D might be TRBD1 (5 bases). V was clipped by 2 bases and J by 7 bases, with 15 bases between them. Germline V lookup: CDR1 MNHEY, CDR2 SVGAGI. The CDR3 totals 16 residues. CDR3 in amino acids: CASSYRGGSTNSPLHF. DNA for the CDR3: TGTGCCAGCAGTTACCGCGGGGGGTCTACCAATTCACCCCTCCACTTT.

This clonotype appeared many times. V usage is TRBV7-8 and J usage is TRBJ2-3; D call uncertain. The CDR3 is made up of 16 amino acids. Per germline, CDR1 SGHVS and CDR2 FQNEAQ. V lost 1 base and J lost 1, with 12 bases in between. The CDR3 here is CASSLELGYRTDTQYF. The CDR3 DNA follows: TGTGCCAGCAGCTTAGAGCTCGGGTACCGCACAGATACGCAGTATTTT.

The V call is TRBV5-6, the J call TRBJ2-3, with a possible D match to TRBD1 (8 bases). CDR3 length: 16 residues. V shed 3 bases and J shed 3 bases, with 17 bases lying between them. Germline CDR1 and CDR2: SGHDT and YYEEEE. The CDR3 here is CASSSWTGRETDTQYF. The CDR3 nucleotides read TGTGCCAGCAGCTCGTGGACAGGGAGGGAGACAGATACGCAGTATTTT.

This chain joins TRBV6-1 and TRBJ2-3; 16 bases are shared with TRBD2. This CDR3 region has 19 residues. J lost 2 bases, V lost 6 bases, and 11 bases had no gene match. Germline V CDR1 and CDR2: MNHNS, SASEGT. DNA of the CDR3: TGTGCCAGCAGGGGAACCGGGACTAGCGGGGGGGATTACACAGATACGCAGTATTTT. Its protein product is CASRGTGTSGGDYTDTQYF.

This clonotype was counted only a few times. This sequence joins TRBV4-1 and TRBJ2-2; D ambiguous. V was cut by 1 base and J by 6 bases, with 9 bases left in between. This CDR3 has 14 residues. The V gene's germline CDR1 is MGHRA and CDR2 YSYEKL. CDR3 protein: CASSQGIGAGELFF. The CDR3 coding sequence is TGCGCCAGCAGCCAAGGTATTGGCGCCGGGGAGCTGTTTTTT.

Ten or more counts support this clonotype. The genes are TRBV29-1 and TRBJ2-3; 7 bases are shared with TRBD2. The germline V gene has CDR1 SQVTM and CDR2 ANQGSEA. CDR3 length: 16 amino acids. With V trimmed by 0 bases and J by 3 bases, 9 bases remained unmatched. The CDR3 sequence: CSVEEVGSLATDTQYF. CDR3 coding DNA: TGCAGCGTTGAAGAGGTGGGGTCACTAGCGACAGATACGCAGTATTTT.

This clonotype was recorded at least ten times. The chain links TRBV6-2 or TRBV6-3 to TRBJ2-3; 7 bases map to TRBD2. Germline V lookup: CDR1 MNHEY, CDR2 SVGEGT. With V trimmed by 5 bases and J by 9 bases, 5 bases remained unmatched. This CDR3 contains 12 residues. CDR3 residues: CASSQRGGTQYF. In DNA, the CDR3 is TGTGCCAGCAGTCAGCGGGGTGGCACGCAGTATTTT.

The chain combines TRBV4-1 with TRBJ1-1; no clear D gene. CDR3 size: 16 residues. V was clipped by 0 bases and J by 1 base, with 12 bases between them. Germline CDR1 is MGHRA and CDR2 is YSYEKL. The CDR3 reads CASSQEGGQRNTEAFF. As DNA, the CDR3 is TGCGCCAGCAGCCAAGAAGGCGGGCAGCGGAACACTGAAGCTTTCTTT.

This clonotype was seen at least ten times. The chain carries TRBV12-3 or TRBV12-4 and TRBJ1-3; TRBD1 is a possible D gene (5 bases). Trimming removed 5 bases from V and 4 bases from J, with 12 bases in between. The CDR3 has 14 amino acids. This CDR3 is CASSPWGEGNTIYF. Written as DNA, the CDR3 is TGTGCCAGCAGTCCGTGGGGGGAGGGAAACACCATATATTTT.

The rearrangement joins TRBV4-2 to TRBJ1-1; D unclear. V lost 8 bases to trimming and J lost 0 bases, with 13 bases between them. Germline lookup yields CDR1 LGHNA and CDR2 YNFKEQ. The CDR3 length is 14 residues. The CDR3 region has the DNA TGTGCCAGCCTACCGGGCCTCTTGAACACTGAAGCTTTCTTT. Its protein product is CASLPGLLNTEAFF.

This chain joins TRBV5-6 and TRBJ2-4; D is ambiguous. The germline CDR1 and CDR2 sequences are SGHDT and YYEEEE. Trimming removed 4 bases at V and 0 bases at J, with 8 bases between. The CDR3 length is 14 residues. This CDR3 is CASSEYLAKNIQYF. CDR3 in DNA: TGTGCCAGCAGCGAATACCTAGCCAAAAACATTCAGTACTTC.

The chain has TRBV12-3 or TRBV12-4 and TRBJ2-3; D is undetermined. The CDR3 contains 13 residues. Trimming took 6 bases from V and 4 from J, leaving 11 bases between them. CDR3 DNA sequence: TGTGCCAGCAGCTTTAGTAGTCCAGATACGCAGTATTTT. Protein: CASSFSSPDTQYF.

This clonotype was seen many times. The rearrangement uses TRBV7-9 and TRBJ2-5, with 7 bases fitting TRBD1. V lost 4 bases, J lost 3 bases, and 11 bases stayed unmatched. The CDR3 length is 16 residues. Germline V gives CDR1 SEHNR, CDR2 FQNEAQ (reference sequence). As DNA, the CDR3 is TGTGCCAGCAGCTCTCGACAGGGACCCCTCAAAGAGACCCAGTACTTC. Translated, it gives CASSSRQGPLKETQYF.

The chain carries TRBV9 and TRBJ2-3; 12 bases are a match to TRBD2. J gave up 3 bases and V 6 bases, and 5 bases lay outside the gene matches. Germline loops: CDR1 SGDLS, CDR2 YYNGEE. This CDR3 contains 15 residues. CDR3 sequence reads: CASKNGLAGTDTQYF. The CDR3 coding sequence is TGTGCCAGCAAGAACGGACTAGCGGGGACAGATACGCAGTATTTT.

This clonotype was picked up a small number of times. The chain recombines TRBV13 with TRBJ2-7, with a weak D call TRBD1 (6 bases). V was trimmed by 5 bases and J by 5 bases, leaving 22 bases between them. Germline V lookup: CDR1 PRHDT, CDR2 FYEKMQ (reference sequence). This CDR3 is built from 16 residues. The CDR3 nucleotides read TGTGCCAGCAGCACCCGAGCGGCGGTGAGGGGGAACGAGCAGTACTTC. This sequence encodes CASSTRAAVRGNEQYF.

CDR3 amino acids: CAVQGARTEAFF. Written as DNA, the CDR3 is TGTGCTGTCCAGGGGGCGCGTACTGAAGCTTTCTTT. The chain has TRBV6-5 and TRBJ1-1; 8 bases fit TRBD1. The germline V gene encodes CDR1 MNHEY and CDR2 SVGAGI. The CDR3 has 12 residues.

This clonotype was seen a handful of times. This chain links TRBV30 with TRBJ1-4, with 9 bases aligning to TRBD1. This CDR3 has 14 amino acids. CDR1 and CDR2 (germline): GTSNPN, SVGIG (reference sequence). V shed 1 base, J shed 8 bases, and the junction held 5 bases outside the gene matches. CDR3 sequence: CAWSEGQGREKLFF. The CDR3 nucleotides read TGTGCCTGGAGTGAAGGACAGGGGAGAGAAAAACTGTTTTTT.

Many counts were recorded for this clonotype. The V and J genes are TRBV27 and TRBJ2-3; D gene ambiguous. Germline lookup yields CDR1 MNHEY and CDR2 SMNVEV (reference sequence). The CDR3 has 13 amino acids. Trimming removed 8 bases from V and 2 bases from J, with 11 bases in between. The CDR3 loop reads CASRLYNTDTQYF. The CDR3 coding sequence is TGTGCCAGCCGACTGTACAACACAGATACGCAGTATTTT.

This clonotype was detected many times. The rearrangement links TRBV2 to TRBJ1-2, with TRBD1 matching over 8 bases. CDR1 is SNHLY, CDR2 FYNNEI, per germline. V trimming: 2 bases; J trimming: 4 bases; junction bases outside the gene matches: 6. This CDR3 spans 15 amino acids. The CDR3 bases are TGTGCCAGCAGTGAAAAGTCAGGGGGCAGCTATGGCTACACCTTC. This sequence encodes CASSEKSGGSYGYTF.

This clonotype was seen a handful of times. The rearrangement uses TRBV6-2 or TRBV6-3 and TRBJ1-2; D not resolved. The V gene's germline CDR1 is MNHEY and CDR2 SVGEGT. V lost 8 bases and J 6 bases, leaving 16 bases between the germline ends. CDR3 length: 13 amino acids. The CDR3 reads CASCAAGRDGYTF. CDR3 nucleotides: TGTGCCAGCTGCGCCGCGGGGAGAGATGGCTACACCTTC.